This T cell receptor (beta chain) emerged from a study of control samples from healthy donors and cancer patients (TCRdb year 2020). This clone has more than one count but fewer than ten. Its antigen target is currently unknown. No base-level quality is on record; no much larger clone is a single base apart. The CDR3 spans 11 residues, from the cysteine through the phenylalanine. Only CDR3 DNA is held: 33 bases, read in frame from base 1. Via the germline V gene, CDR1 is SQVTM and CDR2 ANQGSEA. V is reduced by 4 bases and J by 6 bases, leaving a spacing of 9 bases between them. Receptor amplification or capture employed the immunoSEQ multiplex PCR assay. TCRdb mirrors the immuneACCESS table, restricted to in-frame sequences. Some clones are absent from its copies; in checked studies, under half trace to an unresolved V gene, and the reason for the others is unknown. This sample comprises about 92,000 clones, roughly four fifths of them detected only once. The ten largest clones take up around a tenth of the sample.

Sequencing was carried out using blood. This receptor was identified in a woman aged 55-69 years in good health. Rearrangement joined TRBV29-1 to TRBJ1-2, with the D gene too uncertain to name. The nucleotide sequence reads TGCAGCGTTGTGTCGGGAAATGGCTACACCTTC. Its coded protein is CSVVSGNGYTF.